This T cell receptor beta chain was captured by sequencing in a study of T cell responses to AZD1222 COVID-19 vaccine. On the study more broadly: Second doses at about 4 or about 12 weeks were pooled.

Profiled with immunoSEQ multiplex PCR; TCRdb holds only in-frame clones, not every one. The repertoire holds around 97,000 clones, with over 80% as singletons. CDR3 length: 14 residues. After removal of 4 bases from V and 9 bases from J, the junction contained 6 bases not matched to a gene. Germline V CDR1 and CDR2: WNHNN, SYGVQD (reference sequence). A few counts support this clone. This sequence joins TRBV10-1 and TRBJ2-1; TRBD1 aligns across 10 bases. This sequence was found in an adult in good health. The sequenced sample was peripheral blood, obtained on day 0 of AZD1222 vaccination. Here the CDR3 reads CASSGGQGVGEQFF. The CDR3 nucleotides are TGCGCCAGCAGTGGCGGACAGGGGGTGGGTGAGCAGTTCTTC.